This T cell receptor beta chain was documented in a study of blood T cell repertoires in COVID-19. Study-wide background: The samples span acute and convalescent COVID-19 from the United States, Italy and Spain. T cells, B-cell-depleted T cells, or PBMCs provided the cDNA or gDNA that served as material.

The germline CDR1 and CDR2 sequences are SGHTA and FQGNSA. The length of the CDR3 is 15 residues. Between the trimmed V and J ends, which lost 1 base and 5 bases, there was a span of 11 bases. As handled by the study authors: The authors estimated nucleated cell counts from reference gene primer amplification. TCRdb's copy holds only in-frame clones and misses some; the assay was immunoSEQ multiplex PCR. V and J calls and clone size are copied from that table; D and trimming were computed from the DNA. Of 150,000 to 200,000 clones in the sample, approximately 85% are singletons; the top ten hold roughly 7.7%.

The chain uses TRBV7-2 and TRBJ2-2; no firm D call. The sequencing input was peripheral blood. This TCR came from a woman aged 60-75 years with acute or convalescent COVID-19. The DNA of the CDR3 is TGTGCCAGCAGCTTAGGAGGCGCTAGGACCGGGGAGCTGTTTTTT. This sequence encodes CASSLGGARTGELFF.